Below, one T cell receptor (beta chain) is given with its context. This clonotype showed up many times. It lacks a known antigen. Per-base quality was not reported, and no clone a single base away is much larger than it. The data derive from a study of CD8 T cells in ankylosing spondylitis (dated by TCRdb to 2016 to 2017). Regarding the research as a whole: The study set out to find disease-linked TCR variants by profiling T cell receptor beta repertoires in ankylosing spondylitis patients and healthy donors. Peripheral blood was sampled, and synovial fluid was additionally collected from ankylosing spondylitis patients. The full study cohort was made up of about two dozen ankylosing spondylitis patients and 108 healthy donors. Beyond this particular receptor, the publication reports: Some of the motif variants had been reported before in the synovial fluid and blood of reactive arthritis patients, a finding that suggests common disease-initiation mechanisms. In peripheral blood, the disease-linked clones were found at relatively low frequencies and had a CD8+ phenotype. The disease-linked clones were reported to be significantly enriched in matched synovial fluid samples from ankylosing spondylitis patients. A TCR beta motif made up of several highly homologous amino acid variants appeared to be characteristic of blood from ankylosing spondylitis patients.

Sequencing relied on an Illumina HiSeq 2500. Quantitative 5'-RACE with molecular barcodes was the method used to prepare the TCR beta libraries. Per the source publication's procedure: Disease-linked TCR variants were identified with a new computational method built on a probabilistic model of VDJ rearrangement. Through fastp at Q25 and MiXCR, TCRdb rebuilt clones from the public reads, retaining in-frame beta chains. Rows are combined by CDR3 protein, so each entry shows the most common genes and DNA. The V and J calls were determined by TCRdb, not by the authors. The sample contains 700,000 or so distinct CDR3 sequences, roughly 20% of them found a single time. Under 20% of the sample is held by the ten biggest clonotypes. The CDR3 spans 12 residues, from the cysteine through the phenylalanine. Only CDR3 DNA remains: 36 bases, in frame from the first base. Trimming at the junction amounts to 5 bases on V and 2 bases on J, and the germline ends lie 7 bases apart. Sequences SGHTA (CDR1) and FQGNSA (CDR2) are obtained from the germline V gene.

The chain was built from TRBV7-2 and TRBJ2-7; the D gene is not confidently resolved. Sequencing used blood, either unsorted or a sorted T cell fraction (not recorded which). This clonotype originated in a male donor with ankylosing spondylitis. The CDR3 in this case is CASSLAAYEQYF. The DNA is as follows: TGTGCCAGCAGCCTCGCCGCCTACGAGCAGTACTTC.